Included here is one TCR beta chain sequence, with context. From germline, CDR1 is SNHLY and CDR2 FYNNEI. This CDR3 comprises 9 residues. Trimming removed 8 bases from V and 10 bases from J, with 6 bases in between. The sample originates from a study of CD8+ T cells in alopecia areata. Study details: Oral tofacitinib, 5 to 10 mg twice daily, was given in an open-label trial.

Documented treatment: oral pan-JAK inhibitor, 5-10 mg twice daily. Once RNA had been extracted, it was reverse transcribed into cDNA to act as the sequencing template. Sequenced by immunoSEQ multiplex PCR; TCRdb stores in-frame clones only, minus some. In the table there are 200,000 to 250,000 clones, around 57% of which are singletons. The material was CD4+ T cells sorted from blood, obtained at week 4, from a patient treated with tofacitinib. This TCR derives from a human donor with alopecia areata. V usage is TRBV2 and J usage is TRBJ2-1, with D unclear. CDR3 sequence (DNA): TGTGCCAGCGGAGTCGAGCAGTTCTTC. It is translated as CASGVEQFF.